This T cell receptor (beta chain) was recovered during a study of T cell repertoires in cytomegalovirus infection. In TCRdb, the reads were re-called with MiXCR into one record per CDR3 protein. The table shows 97,000 or so distinct CDR3 sequences, with more than 15% occurring only once. Germline-derived CDR1 and CDR2 are MDHEN and SYDVKM. The V gene lost 4 bases and the J gene lost 4 bases, with 13 bases spanning the gap. The length of the CDR3 is 14 residues. The chain recombines TRBV28 with TRBJ1-1; D possibly corresponds to TRBD1 (5 bases). This receptor was identified in a human donor in good health (CMV status not recorded). Some clones in this sample may be carry-over from other donors' samples. Specimen: PBMCs. CDR3 bases: TGTGCCAGCAGTTGGCAGGGCCCGGCCACTGAAGCTTTCTTT. This sequence encodes CASSWQGPATEAFF.